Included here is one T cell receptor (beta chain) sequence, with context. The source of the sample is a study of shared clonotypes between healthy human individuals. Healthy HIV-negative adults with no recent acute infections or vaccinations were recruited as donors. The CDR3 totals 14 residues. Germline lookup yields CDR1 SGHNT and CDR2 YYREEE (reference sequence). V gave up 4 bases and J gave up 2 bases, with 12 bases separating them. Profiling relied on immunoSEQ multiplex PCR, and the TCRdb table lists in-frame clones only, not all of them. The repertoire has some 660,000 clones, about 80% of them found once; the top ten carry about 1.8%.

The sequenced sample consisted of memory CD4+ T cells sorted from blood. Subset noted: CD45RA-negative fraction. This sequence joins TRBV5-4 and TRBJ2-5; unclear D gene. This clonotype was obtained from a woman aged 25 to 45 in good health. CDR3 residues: CASSMTAPQETQYF. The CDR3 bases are TGTGCCAGCAGCATGACGGCCCCACAAGAGACCCAGTACTTC. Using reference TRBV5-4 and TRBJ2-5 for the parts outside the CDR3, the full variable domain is ETGVTQSPTHLIKTRGQQVTLRCSSQSGHNTVSWYQQALGQGPQFIFQYYREEENGRGNFPPRFSGLQFPNYSSELNVNALELDDSALYLCASSMTAPQETQYFGPGTRLLVL.